This entry lists 13 T cell receptor beta chains sequenced from one sample in a study of blood T cell repertoires in COVID-19. TCRdb's table, derived via immunoSEQ multiplex PCR, lists solely in-frame clones and lacks some. Among over 120,000 clones listed, under 90% were seen once. The sample taken for sequencing was peripheral blood. These receptor sequences come from a man aged 65-85 years who had recovered from COVID-19.

This chain links TRBV5-1 with TRBJ2-7, with 11 bases identical to TRBD2. The germline V gene encodes CDR1 SGHRS and CDR2 YFSETQ. V was pared by 3 bases and J by 11 bases, with 4 bases of the junction left unmatched. This CDR3 has 12 residues. CDR3 in DNA: TGCGCCAGCAGCTCACTAGCGGGAGAGGAGTACTTC. Its translation: CASSSLAGEEYF.

This clone appeared a single time. This sequence joins TRBV2 and TRBJ2-7, with D possibly matching TRBD1 (6 bases). V shed 6 bases and J shed 5 bases, with 26 bases lying between them. The CDR3 is 17 amino acids. Germline lookup yields CDR1 SNHLY and CDR2 FYNNEI. The CDR3: CASSPPQRTEKLNEQYF. The CDR3 DNA reads as TGTGCCAGCAGCCCTCCCCAAAGGACAGAGAAACTCAACGAGCAGTACTTC. Based on the CDR3 plus reference TRBV2 and TRBJ2-7, the full variable domain is EPEVTQTPSHQVTQMGQEVILRCVPISNHLYFYWYRQILGQKVEFLVSFYNNEISEKSEIFDDQFSVERPDGSNFTLKIRSTKLEDSAMYFCASSPPQRTEKLNEQYFGPGTRLTVT.

The chain carries TRBV7-2 and TRBJ2-5, with a weak D call TRBD2 (6 bases). Germline V lookup: CDR1 SGHTA, CDR2 FQGNSA. The CDR3 is 15 amino acids. The V end was cut by 4 bases, the J end by 5 bases, with 17 bases between. DNA of the CDR3: TGTGCCAGCAGCTCAGGGACTGCCAAGAGGGAGACCCAGTACTTC. It translates to CASSSGTAKRETQYF.

CDR3 amino acids: CASSEVTGRFGNTIYF. CDR3 nucleotides: TGTGCCAGCAGTGAGGTGACAGGGAGGTTTGGAAACACCATATATTTT. This rearrangement joins TRBV2 to TRBJ1-3; 7 bases agree with TRBD1. Germline values: CDR1 SNHLY, CDR2 FYNNEI. V dropped 3 bases and J dropped 3; count of bases not matched to a gene: 8. The CDR3 runs 16 residues.

This clone was seen just once. This chain connects TRBV3-1 (or the pseudogene TRBV3-2) to TRBJ1-1, with 8 bases that match TRBD1. Germline CDR1 reads LGHDT; CDR2 reads YNNKEL (reference sequence). V dropped 4 bases and J dropped 0; count of bases not matched to a gene: 4. The CDR3 contains 15 residues. CDR3 region: CASSPRTGMNTEAFF. The CDR3 DNA reads TGTGCCAGCAGCCCCCGGACAGGGATGAACACTGAAGCTTTCTTT.

The J gene is TRBJ2-3, the V gene TRBV7-3; no definite D call. Trimming pared 3 bases from V and 5 bases from J, leaving 18 bases between. The CDR3 runs to 16 residues. CDR1 is SGHTA, CDR2 FQGTGA, per germline. CDR3 residues: CASSFDPTSNRDTQYF. CDR3 bases: TGTGCCAGCAGCTTTGACCCCACCTCCAACAGAGATACGCAGTATTTT.

The chain employs TRBV11-2 and TRBJ2-7; D is ambiguous. There are 14 residues in the CDR3. The germline V gene encodes CDR1 SGHAT and CDR2 FQNNGV. V was trimmed by 1 base and J by 3 bases, leaving 10 bases between them. The CDR3 loop is CASSLVYRVYEQYF. The CDR3 DNA sequence: TGTGCCAGCAGCTTAGTTTACAGAGTCTACGAGCAGTACTTC. The full variable domain, in which reference TRBV11-2 and TRBJ2-7 provide the parts outside the CDR3, is EAGVAQSPRYKIIEKRQSVAFWCNPISGHATLYWYQQILGQGPKLLIQFQNNGVVDDSQLPKDRFSAERLKGVDSTLKIQPAKLEDSAVYLCASSLVYRVYEQYFGPGTRLTVT.

The J gene is TRBJ1-1, the V gene TRBV12-3 or TRBV12-4; D uncertain. The CDR3 spans 13 residues. Trimming removed 7 bases from V and 1 base from J, with 10 bases in between. CDR3 coding DNA: TGTGCCAGCAACCCCTCACAGAACACTGAAGCTTTCTTT. As protein: CASNPSQNTEAFF.

This clone came up a few times. Different DNA sequences within this sample yield the same CDR3. The chain has TRBV7-9 and TRBJ1-1; no clear D gene. Germline V gives CDR1 SEHNR, CDR2 FQNEAQ (reference sequence). The CDR3 covers 13 residues. The V and J ends lost 2 bases and 3 bases respectively, with 7 bases between them. The CDR3 loop reads CASSLRQDTEAFF. The CDR3 DNA sequence: TGTGCCAGCAGCTTACGCCAGGACACTGAAGCTTTCTTT.

The chain has TRBV18 and TRBJ1-2, with 7 bases identical to TRBD1. V shed 6 bases, J shed 4 bases, and the junction held 5 bases outside the gene matches. The length of the CDR3 is 13 residues. Germline CDR1 and CDR2: KGHSH and LQKENI. CDR3 in DNA: TGTGCCAGCTCGCCCCGGGACAGCTATGGCTACACCTTC. Translation gives CASSPRDSYGYTF.

The CDR3 sequence: CASSQDKGRQGAYEQYF. DNA of the CDR3: TGCGCCAGCAGCCAAGATAAAGGTCGACAGGGGGCCTACGAGCAGTACTTC. The rearrangement uses TRBV4-1 and TRBJ2-7; 9 nucleotides agree with TRBD1. The germline V gene has CDR1 MGHRA and CDR2 YSYEKL. V lost 0 bases, J lost 2 bases, and 8 bases stayed unmatched. The CDR3 is 17 amino acids.

This clone was found once. The V and J genes are TRBV6-4 and TRBJ2-7, with TRBD2 matching 8 bases. Germline assignment: CDR1 MRHNA and CDR2 SNTAGT. The V and J ends lost 7 bases and 1 base, in that order; junction bases with no gene match: 18. The CDR3 covers 18 residues. The CDR3 spells CASIFLTSVYQVSYEQYF. CDR3 bases: TGTGCCAGCATATTCCTGACTAGCGTATACCAAGTTTCCTACGAGCAGTACTTC.

The chain couples TRBV30 to TRBJ2-3; TRBD2 agrees at 9 bases. This CDR3 comprises 16 residues. Germline lookup yields CDR1 GTSNPN and CDR2 SVGIG (reference sequence). The ends lost 0 bases at V and 4 bases at J; junction bases unmatched: 8. The CDR3 bases are TGTGCCTGGAGTGTGGATAGCGGGAGTTACGCAGATACGCAGTATTTT. As protein: CAWSVDSGSYADTQYF. The whole variable domain, filled in from reference TRBV30 and TRBJ2-3, reads SQTIHQWPATLVQPVGSPLSLECTVEGTSNPNLYWYRQAAGRGLQLLFYSVGIGQISSEVPQNLSASRPQDRQFILSSKKLLLSDSGFYLCAWSVDSGSYADTQYFGPGTRLTVL.